A selection of T cell receptor beta chains follows, all from one sample in a study of blood T cell repertoires in COVID-19. Assay: immunoSEQ multiplex PCR; the TCRdb copy retains only in-frame clones and omits some. Here the sample spans hundreds of thousands of clones, about 83% being singletons. Material: peripheral blood. These receptors all come from a woman aged 50 to 60 with acute or convalescent COVID-19. Both conserved end residues are part of each CDR3. The D gene is left open where the match is weak. The size field is filled for only some rows; it gives once, few, many or a size class.

TRBJ1-5	.	TRBD1	TRBV3-1/TRBV3-2	TGTGCCAGCAGCCAAGGCTTACAGGGGAAAGGCTCGCATTTT	CASSQGLQGKGSHF
TRBJ2-1	.	.	TRBV19	TGTGCCAGTAGCCAGGGGCTAAGCTCCTACAATGAGCAGTTCTTC	CASSQGLSSYNEQFF
TRBJ2-3	few	.	TRBV7-8	TGTGCCAGCACCAGAGTCTCGGGGGGCACAGATACGCAGTATTTT	CASTRVSGGTDTQYF
TRBJ2-3	.	TRBD1	TRBV3-1/TRBV3-2	TGTGCCCCTAAGCGGACAGGGTTCTCAGATACGCAGTATTTT	CAPKRTGFSDTQYF
TRBJ1-1	.	TRBD1	TRBV6-5	TGTGCCAGCAGACCCGACAGGGGGGAAGCTTTCTTT	CASRPDRGEAFF
TRBJ1-4	once	.	TRBV5-1	TGCGCCAGCAGCTTGGTTCCCGGTAGTAATGAAAAACTGTTTTTT	CASSLVPGSNEKLFF
TRBJ2-5	.	.	TRBV9	TGTGCCAGCAGCGTAGGGGAGACGACGGAGACCCAGTACTTC	CASSVGETTETQYF
TRBJ1-3	many	.	TRBV28	TGTGCCAGCAGAAGCAGACAGGTCTCTGGAAACACCATATATTTT	CASRSRQVSGNTIYF
TRBJ2-1	once	.	TRBV6-2/TRBV6-3	TGTGCCAGCAGCCCCCAGGCGCGGGGTGGGCAGTTCTTC	CASSPQARGGQFF
TRBJ2-1	.	TRBD2	TRBV5-1	TGCGCCAGCAGCCCAACTAGCGGGGTAAACAATGAGCAGTTCTTC	CASSPTSGVNNEQFF
TRBJ1-5	.	.	TRBV12-3/TRBV12-4	TGTGCCAGTGGGGGGGTCGGCAATCAGCCCCAGCATTTT	CASGGVGNQPQHF
TRBJ1-1	.	TRBD1	TRBV9	TGTGCCAGCAGCCCTTTGGGGACAGATGAAGCTTTCTTT	CASSPLGTDEAFF
TRBJ1-5	.	TRBD1	TRBV28	TGTGCCAGCAGTTTTGGGGGACAGGGGGGGATTCAGCCCCAGCATTTT	CASSFGGQGGIQPQHF
TRBJ1-3	.	.	TRBV19	TGTGCCAGTACTTACCGGGAGACCGGCGTGGGGGCCATATATTTT	CASTYRETGVGAIYF
TRBJ1-3	.	.	TRBV9	TGTGCCAGCAGCGTAGAACAGGCTGGCAACACCATATATTTT	CASSVEQAGNTIYF
TRBJ1-1	.	TRBD1	TRBV5-1	TGCGCCAGCAGCAAAAGGGACAGGGGTTTCACTGAAGCTTTCTTT	CASSKRDRGFTEAFF
TRBJ2-6	.	.	TRBV2	TGTGCCAGCTGCGTCGGTGGAGCTGGGGCCAACGTCCTGACTTTC	CASCVGGAGANVLTF
TRBJ2-1	.	.	TRBV19	TGTGCCAGTAGTATAGTGCCTAGTTTCAGTGAGCAGTTCTTC	CASSIVPSFSEQFF
TRBJ2-6	.	TRBD1	TRBV19	TGTGCCAGTAGTACCCGACAGGGGTTGGCTGGGGCCAACGTCCTGACTTTC	CASSTRQGLAGANVLTF
TRBJ1-3	.	.	TRBV19	TGTGCCAGTATCCCTTCCCGCACCATATATTTT	CASIPSRTIYF